These T cell receptor beta chains were read from a single sample in a study of control samples from healthy donors and cancer patients. Measured with immunoSEQ multiplex PCR; TCRdb has only the in-frame clones, and not every one. The sample has 75,000 to 90,000 clones, under 90% seen once. Sequencing was done on a sample of blood. Every receptor here comes from a woman in her 40s in good health. CDR3s include the opening cysteine and the closing phenylalanine or tryptophan. Each record gives: V gene, D gene, J gene, clone size, CDR3 DNA, CDR3 protein. The D gene is left open where the match is weak. Where a row states a size, it is once, few, many or the class of an expanded clone; other rows omit it.

v_gene: TRBV25-1; d_gene: TRBD1; j_gene: TRBJ2-5; abundance: once; CDR3nt: TGTGCCAGCAGGACACCAGGGGGACCTCAAGAGACCCAGTACTTC; CDR3aa: CASRTPGGPQETQYF
v_gene: TRBV9; d_gene: NA; j_gene: TRBJ2-1; abundance: NA; CDR3nt: TGTGCCAGCAGCCCAGGAGAGTGGGGCAGCCACAATGAGCAGTTCTTC; CDR3aa: CASSPGEWGSHNEQFF
v_gene: TRBV2; d_gene: NA; j_gene: TRBJ2-2; abundance: NA; CDR3nt: TGTGCCAGCACGACTTCGACCGGGGAGCTGTTTTTT; CDR3aa: CASTTSTGELFF
v_gene: TRBV3-1/TRBV3-2; d_gene: NA; j_gene: TRBJ2-1; abundance: NA; CDR3nt: TGTGCCAGCAGCCAAGGACAGGAGCAGTTCTTC; CDR3aa: CASSQGQEQFF
v_gene: TRBV7-2; d_gene: TRBD2; j_gene: TRBJ2-7; abundance: once; CDR3nt: TGTGCCAGCAGCTTAGTTAAGGGAGGCGGGAGCGAGCAGTACTTC; CDR3aa: CASSLVKGGGSEQYF
v_gene: TRBV7-3; d_gene: TRBD1; j_gene: TRBJ2-1; abundance: once; CDR3nt: TGTGCCAGCAGTCCAGGGGGAGTCTACAATGAGCAGTTCTTC; CDR3aa: CASSPGGVYNEQFF
v_gene: TRBV5-1; d_gene: NA; j_gene: TRBJ2-7; abundance: NA; CDR3nt: TGCGCCAGCAGACAGCAGGTGGGTTCCAACTCCTACGAGCAGTACTTC; CDR3aa: CASRQQVGSNSYEQYF
v_gene: TRBV7-3; d_gene: NA; j_gene: TRBJ2-3; abundance: NA; CDR3nt: TGTGCCAGCAGTTCCCCCCGGGGGCTTCGGTGTACGCAGTATTTT; CDR3aa: CASSSPRGLRCTQYF
v_gene: TRBV11-1; d_gene: NA; j_gene: TRBJ1-1; abundance: NA; CDR3nt: TGTGCCAGCAGCTTTCGAACTGCAACCATGAACACTGAAGCTTTCTTT; CDR3aa: CASSFRTATMNTEAFF
v_gene: TRBV6-5; d_gene: NA; j_gene: TRBJ1-2; abundance: NA; CDR3nt: TGTGCCAGCAGTTACTCGGGCCTTAACTATGGCTACACCTTC; CDR3aa: CASSYSGLNYGYTF
v_gene: TRBV4-3; d_gene: TRBD2; j_gene: TRBJ2-1; abundance: few; CDR3nt: TGCGCCAGCAGCCAAGAGGGACTAGCGGGGGCTTACTCCTACAATGAGCAGTTCTTC; CDR3aa: CASSQEGLAGAYSYNEQFF
v_gene: TRBV27; d_gene: TRBD2; j_gene: TRBJ2-1; abundance: NA; CDR3nt: TGTGCCAGCAGTTCGTTACGGGGACTAGCGGGGGGTTTATCCTACAATGAGCAGTTCTTC; CDR3aa: CASSSLRGLAGGLSYNEQFF
v_gene: TRBV5-1; d_gene: TRBD2; j_gene: TRBJ2-5; abundance: NA; CDR3nt: TGCGCCAGCAGCGGAAATGCGGGACTAGTGGAGACCCAGTACTTC; CDR3aa: CASSGNAGLVETQYF
v_gene: TRBV10-1; d_gene: NA; j_gene: TRBJ2-4; abundance: NA; CDR3nt: TGCGCCAGCAGTTCCGGAACTTGGGGTGACATTCAGTACTTC; CDR3aa: CASSSGTWGDIQYF
v_gene: TRBV24-1; d_gene: NA; j_gene: TRBJ2-3; abundance: NA; CDR3nt: TGTGCCACCAGCAGGGAGTTTATCGGGGATACGCAGTATTTT; CDR3aa: CATSREFIGDTQYF
v_gene: TRBV24-1; d_gene: TRBD1; j_gene: TRBJ2-6; abundance: NA; CDR3nt: TGTGCCACCAGTGACCGACAGGGTGTTAACTCTGGGGCCAACGTCCTGACTTTC; CDR3aa: CATSDRQGVNSGANVLTF
v_gene: TRBV4-3; d_gene: NA; j_gene: TRBJ1-1; abundance: NA; CDR3nt: TGCGCCAGCAGCCAAGACGGGCAGTCAAGGACTGAAGCTTTCTTT; CDR3aa: CASSQDGQSRTEAFF
v_gene: TRBV30; d_gene: NA; j_gene: TRBJ2-5; abundance: once; CDR3nt: TGTGCCTGGAGTAGGGACACCCAAGAGACCCAGTACTTC; CDR3aa: CAWSRDTQETQYF
v_gene: TRBV6-1; d_gene: NA; j_gene: TRBJ2-7; abundance: NA; CDR3nt: TGTGCCAGCAGTGAAATAGACAGTTCCTACGAGCAGTACTTC; CDR3aa: CASSEIDSSYEQYF
v_gene: TRBV3-1/TRBV3-2; d_gene: TRBD1; j_gene: TRBJ1-6; abundance: NA; CDR3nt: TGTGCCAGCAGCCAAGAGGGACAGGGTGATTCACCCCTCCACTTT; CDR3aa: CASSQEGQGDSPLHF
v_gene: TRBV11-1; d_gene: TRBD1; j_gene: TRBJ2-1; abundance: NA; CDR3nt: TGTGCCAGCAGCCCCCGGGACAGGGGAAACAATGAGCAGTTCTTC; CDR3aa: CASSPRDRGNNEQFF
v_gene: TRBV19; d_gene: TRBD1; j_gene: TRBJ2-3; abundance: NA; CDR3nt: TGTGCCAGTAGTATTACGGGGACAGGGGGTTTTACAGATACGCAGTATTTT; CDR3aa: CASSITGTGGFTDTQYF
v_gene: TRBV12-3/TRBV12-4; d_gene: NA; j_gene: TRBJ2-7; abundance: NA; CDR3nt: TGTGCCAGCAGCCGCTTCCAGGGCTACGAGCAGTACTTC; CDR3aa: CASSRFQGYEQYF
v_gene: TRBV10-3; d_gene: TRBD1; j_gene: TRBJ1-2; abundance: NA; CDR3nt: TGTGCCATCACTCCCTGGACCCCGGGACAGGGGGCGCGGGGCTACACCTTC; CDR3aa: CAITPWTPGQGARGYTF
v_gene: TRBV12-3/TRBV12-4; d_gene: TRBD2; j_gene: TRBJ2-1; abundance: NA; CDR3nt: TGTGCCAGCAGTTTAGTGAGCGGGGGGCAGTTCTTC; CDR3aa: CASSLVSGGQFF
v_gene: TRBV12-3/TRBV12-4; d_gene: NA; j_gene: TRBJ1-4; abundance: NA; CDR3nt: TGTGCCAGCAGTTTTGGGGGTAATGAAAAACTGTTTTTT; CDR3aa: CASSFGGNEKLFF
v_gene: TRBV7-9; d_gene: NA; j_gene: TRBJ2-3; abundance: NA; CDR3nt: TGTGCCAGCAGCCTGATCAAAGCAGGGGATTGGGCAGATACGCAGTATTTT; CDR3aa: CASSLIKAGDWADTQYF
v_gene: TRBV9; d_gene: TRBD1; j_gene: TRBJ2-7; abundance: NA; CDR3nt: TGTGCCAGCAGGGCAGGGGACAGGTCCATGGACGAGCAGTACTTC; CDR3aa: CASRAGDRSMDEQYF
v_gene: TRBV18; d_gene: NA; j_gene: TRBJ1-4; abundance: NA; CDR3nt: TGTGCCAGCCAATCCGTAGGAGGGAATGAAAAACTGTTTTTT; CDR3aa: CASQSVGGNEKLFF
v_gene: TRBV5-1; d_gene: NA; j_gene: TRBJ2-1; abundance: NA; CDR3nt: TGCGCCAGCAGCTTGGGTGGGGGCTCCTACAATGAGCAGTTCTTC; CDR3aa: CASSLGGGSYNEQFF
v_gene: TRBV11-3; d_gene: TRBD1; j_gene: TRBJ1-3; abundance: NA; CDR3nt: TGTGCCAGCAGCTTAACCGGGACAGGGTCTGGAAACACCATATATTTT; CDR3aa: CASSLTGTGSGNTIYF
v_gene: TRBV7-7; d_gene: NA; j_gene: TRBJ1-5; abundance: NA; CDR3nt: TGTGCCAGCAGCTTTGAAGAAGGGCAGCCCCAGCATTTT; CDR3aa: CASSFEEGQPQHF
v_gene: TRBV19; d_gene: TRBD1; j_gene: TRBJ2-2; abundance: NA; CDR3nt: TGTGCCAGTAAAGCCGGGACAGGGGTTCGTACCGGGGAGCTGTTTTTT; CDR3aa: CASKAGTGVRTGELFF
v_gene: TRBV5-1; d_gene: NA; j_gene: TRBJ1-1; abundance: NA; CDR3nt: TGCGCCAGCAGCTTGGGACAGGAATACAAGAACACTGAAGCTTTCTTT; CDR3aa: CASSLGQEYKNTEAFF
v_gene: TRBV6-4; d_gene: NA; j_gene: TRBJ2-1; abundance: NA; CDR3nt: TGTGCCAGGGAACAGGGACCTTACAATGAGCAGTTCTTC; CDR3aa: CAREQGPYNEQFF
v_gene: TRBV30; d_gene: NA; j_gene: TRBJ1-5; abundance: NA; CDR3nt: TGTGCCTGGAGTTCGGGGGCTCGGCAGCCCCAGCATTTT; CDR3aa: CAWSSGARQPQHF
v_gene: TRBV3-1/TRBV3-2; d_gene: NA; j_gene: TRBJ1-2; abundance: NA; CDR3nt: TGTGCCAGCAGCGACTACCGCCGGGGGTCAAACTATGGCTACACCTTC; CDR3aa: CASSDYRRGSNYGYTF
v_gene: TRBV15; d_gene: TRBD2; j_gene: TRBJ2-7; abundance: NA; CDR3nt: TGTGCCACCAGCAGTTCGTCCAGCGGGGGATTTCGCGAGCAGTACTTC; CDR3aa: CATSSSSSGGFREQYF
v_gene: TRBV27; d_gene: NA; j_gene: TRBJ2-7; abundance: NA; CDR3nt: TGTGCCAGCAGTTTATCAGGACGAGGTTACGAGCAGTACTTC; CDR3aa: CASSLSGRGYEQYF
v_gene: TRBV30; d_gene: NA; j_gene: TRBJ1-2; abundance: few; CDR3nt: TGTGCCTGGGCAGCAACGGGTGCCTTGTATGGCTACACCTTC; CDR3aa: CAWAATGALYGYTF
v_gene: TRBV9; d_gene: TRBD2; j_gene: TRBJ2-3; abundance: NA; CDR3nt: TGTGCCAGCAGCGTAGTGGCGGGGGGATTAGATACGCAGTATTTT; CDR3aa: CASSVVAGGLDTQYF
v_gene: TRBV7-3; d_gene: NA; j_gene: TRBJ2-2; abundance: few; CDR3nt: TGTGCCAGCAGCGTTGTCCCCGGGGAGCTGTTTTTT; CDR3aa: CASSVVPGELFF
v_gene: TRBV7-2; d_gene: TRBD2; j_gene: TRBJ2-4; abundance: NA; CDR3nt: TGTGCCAGCCAACTAGCGGGGGGCACCCGGGGGTACTTC; CDR3aa: CASQLAGGTRGYF
v_gene: TRBV6-6; d_gene: NA; j_gene: TRBJ1-2; abundance: few; CDR3nt: TGTGCCAGCAGGGCCGCTGGAGTTTTGGACTATGGCTACACCTTC; CDR3aa: CASRAAGVLDYGYTF
v_gene: TRBV5-1; d_gene: NA; j_gene: TRBJ2-1; abundance: NA; CDR3nt: TGCGCCAGCAGCTCCCGACAGGGAGGGGACAATGAGCAGTTCTTC; CDR3aa: CASSSRQGGDNEQFF
v_gene: TRBV7-2; d_gene: NA; j_gene: TRBJ2-4; abundance: NA; CDR3nt: TGTGCCAGCAGCTTGGTTTTACTAGCCAAAAACATTCAGTACTTC; CDR3aa: CASSLVLLAKNIQYF
v_gene: TRBV27; d_gene: TRBD1; j_gene: TRBJ1-2; abundance: NA; CDR3nt: TGTGCCAGCAGTTTAACGGGGGGGACAGGGGGCCGCTATGGCTACACCTTC; CDR3aa: CASSLTGGTGGRYGYTF